This T cell receptor beta chain was identified during a study of T cells after yellow fever vaccination. Study background: Fractions containing few cells were prepared with SMART-Seq v4 Ultra Low Input.

V lost 3 bases and J lost 4; bases outside the gene matches: 1. The CDR3 is 13 residues long. CDR1 is KGHSH, CDR2 LQKENI, per germline. Each CDR3 protein is one row after TCRdb ran MiXCR on the 5' RACE reads. Here the sample spans 25,000 to 35,000 distinct CDR3 sequences, 6.3% being singletons. General study results and limits: The study re-detected most primary-vaccination clones after the booster (around 96% CD4, roughly 85% CD8).

This clonotype occurred many times. This sequence joins TRBV18 and TRBJ1-1, with 8 bases that match TRBD1. The material sequenced was PBMCs, either bulk or a sorted T-cell subset (CD4+, CD8+, memory, or dextramer-sorted; not recorded which), taken on the day of the yellow fever booster vaccination. The clonotype was recovered from a young man who received the YFV17D yellow fever vaccine. CDR3 in DNA: TGTGCCAGCTCACCCGGACAGGGCACTGAAGCTTTCTTT. This sequence encodes CASSPGQGTEAFF.